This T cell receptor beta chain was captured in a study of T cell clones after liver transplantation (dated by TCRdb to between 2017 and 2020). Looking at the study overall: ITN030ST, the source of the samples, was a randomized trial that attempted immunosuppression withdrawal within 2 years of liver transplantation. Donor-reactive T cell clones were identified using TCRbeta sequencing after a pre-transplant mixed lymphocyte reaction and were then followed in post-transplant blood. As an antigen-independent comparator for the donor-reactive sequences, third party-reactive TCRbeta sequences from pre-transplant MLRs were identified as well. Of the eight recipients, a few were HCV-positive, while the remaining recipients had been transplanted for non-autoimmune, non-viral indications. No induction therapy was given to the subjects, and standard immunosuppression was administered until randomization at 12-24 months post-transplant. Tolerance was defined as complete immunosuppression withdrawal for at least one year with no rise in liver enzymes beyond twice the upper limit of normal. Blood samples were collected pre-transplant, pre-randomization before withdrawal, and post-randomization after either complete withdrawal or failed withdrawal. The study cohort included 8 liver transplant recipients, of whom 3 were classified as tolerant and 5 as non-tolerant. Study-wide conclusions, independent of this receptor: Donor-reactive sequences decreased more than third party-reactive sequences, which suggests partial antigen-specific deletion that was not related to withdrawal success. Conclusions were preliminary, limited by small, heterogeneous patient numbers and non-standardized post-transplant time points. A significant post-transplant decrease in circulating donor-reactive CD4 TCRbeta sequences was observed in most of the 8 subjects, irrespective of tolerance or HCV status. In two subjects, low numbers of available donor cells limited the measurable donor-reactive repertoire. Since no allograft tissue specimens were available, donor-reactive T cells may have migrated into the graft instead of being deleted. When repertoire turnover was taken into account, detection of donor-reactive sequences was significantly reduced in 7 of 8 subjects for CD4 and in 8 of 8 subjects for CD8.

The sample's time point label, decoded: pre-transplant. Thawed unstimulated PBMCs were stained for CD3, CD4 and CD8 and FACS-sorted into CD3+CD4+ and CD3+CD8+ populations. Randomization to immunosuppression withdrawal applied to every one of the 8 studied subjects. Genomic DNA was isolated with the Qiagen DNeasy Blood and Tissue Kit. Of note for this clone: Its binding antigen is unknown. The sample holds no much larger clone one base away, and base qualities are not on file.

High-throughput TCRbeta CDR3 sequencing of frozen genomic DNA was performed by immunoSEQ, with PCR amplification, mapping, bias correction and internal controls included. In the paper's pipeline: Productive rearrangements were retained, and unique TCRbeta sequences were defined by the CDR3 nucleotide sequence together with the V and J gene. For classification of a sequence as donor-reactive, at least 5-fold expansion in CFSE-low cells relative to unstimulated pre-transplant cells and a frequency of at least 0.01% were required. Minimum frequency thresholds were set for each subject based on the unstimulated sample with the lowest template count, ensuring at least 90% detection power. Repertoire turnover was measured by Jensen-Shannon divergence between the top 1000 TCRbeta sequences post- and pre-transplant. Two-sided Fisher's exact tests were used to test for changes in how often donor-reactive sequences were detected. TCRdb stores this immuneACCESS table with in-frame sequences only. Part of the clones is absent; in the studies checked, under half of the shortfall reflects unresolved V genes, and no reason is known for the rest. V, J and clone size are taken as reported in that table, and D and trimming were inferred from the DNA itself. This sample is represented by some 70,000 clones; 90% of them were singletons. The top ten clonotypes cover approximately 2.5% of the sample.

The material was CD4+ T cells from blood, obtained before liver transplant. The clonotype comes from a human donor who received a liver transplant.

The CDR3 sequence is CASSSEPGLGGSEQFF. Here is the DNA: TGCGCCAGCAGCTCCGAGCCGGGACTAGGAGGGAGTGAGCAGTTCTTC. The chain couples TRBV5-1 to TRBJ2-1; 8 bases in between match TRBD2. From V the trimming removes 3 bases and from J it removes 9 bases, while the gene matches leave 14 bases of the junction unaccounted for. Spanning cysteine to phenylalanine, the CDR3 consists of 16 amino acids. The read is trimmed to its CDR3 DNA, 48 bases read in frame from base 1. CDR1 and CDR2, looked up from the germline V gene, are SGHRS and YFSETQ.